The clone carrying this TCR beta chain was detected a few times. The record originates from a study of patients and donors after allogeneic stem cell transplantation. In TCRdb, the RT-PCR reads were re-called with MiXCR into one record per CDR3 protein. The table shows about a million distinct CDR3 sequences, with 18% occurring only once. This clonotype originated in a human donor who was either an allogeneic HSCT recipient or a stem cell or donor lymphocyte infusion donor (not recorded which). It is not recorded whose cells these are; they may come from a transplant donor. The material sequenced was blood, either unsorted or a sorted T cell fraction (not recorded which).

CDR3 protein: CASSEWVGELFF. In DNA form, the CDR3 reads TGTGCCAGCAGTGAATGGGTCGGGGAGCTGTTTTTT. The chain carries TRBV2 and TRBJ2-2; D is ambiguous. CDR3 length: 12 residues. Trimming pared 2 bases from V and 7 bases from J, leaving 5 bases between. CDR1 is SNHLY, CDR2 FYNNEI, per germline.